The following is a T cell receptor beta chain sequence with its context. The authors ran the immunoSEQ assay, v3.0, at survey level. Measured with immunoSEQ multiplex PCR; TCRdb has only the in-frame clones, and not every one. In the table there are 35,000 to 40,000 clones, approximately 85% of which are singletons. The sample comes from a study of long-term antiretroviral therapy in people with HIV. Study details: The 2015 recommendation for immediate ART came about a decade after the earliest samples.

The sequence came from a man younger than 35 with HIV. The sample in question was unsorted PBMCs, obtained 2.2 years after starting antiretroviral therapy.

CDR3 sequence reads: CSVGTGAYEQYF. The CDR3 coding sequence is TGCAGCGTTGGGACAGGGGCCTACGAGCAGTACTTC. The chain recombines TRBV29-1 with TRBJ2-7; 9 bases align to TRBD1. Losses at the gene ends were 4 bases for V and 2 bases for J; bases not matched to a gene: 0. The V gene's germline CDR1 is SQVTM and CDR2 ANQGSEA. The CDR3 extends over 12 amino acids.